The 28 T cell receptor delta chains given below trace back to one sample, sequenced in a study of γδ T cells in repeated Plasmodium falciparum infection. Gammadelta T cells were flow-sorted from PBMC into Vgamma9/Vdelta2+ and Vdelta2-negative populations for bulk analysis. TCRdb ran CATT on the multiplex PCR reads. The sample contains 93,000 or so delta-chain clones, 0.95% to 1% of which appear only once. Material: gamma-delta T cells from blood. These receptors came from a pool of human donors (malaria-infected and uninfected, not separated).

This clone came up a few times. The TCRdb protein, from a much larger clone, departs from this DNA's translation at residue 7, likely by read error; the protein shown derives from the DNA. CDR3 coding DNA: TGTGCCTGTGACATAATTGAGGTGGGAGAGACAGCACAACTCTTCTTT. Translating it yields CACDIIEVGETAQLFF. The chain carries TRDV2 and TRDJ2; D remains ambiguous. Since TCRdb gives no J gene, matching the DNA to germline was used here to assign it. Per germline, CDR1 GEAIGNYY and CDR2 EKD. The CDR3 contains 16 residues. Trimming removed 2 bases from V and 4 bases from J, with 16 bases in between.

For this clone: TCRdb's protein, taken from a much larger clone, differs from this DNA's translation at residue 20, likely owing to a read error; the protein displayed comes from the DNA. Here the V gene is TRDV1, but the J gene went uncalled; the table's D call of TRDD3 was not tested on the DNA. Germline V gives CDR1 TSWWSYY, CDR2 QGS. CDR3 size: 22 residues. DNA for the CDR3: TGTGCTCTTGGGGAATCCTTCTCTTCCTCGCTACTGGGGGATACTGGGACCGATAAACCCATCTTT. It specifies CALGESFSSSLLGDTGTDKPIF.

This clone has a handful of counts. TCRdb's protein, taken from a much larger clone, differs from this DNA's translation at residue 10, likely owing to a read error; the protein displayed comes from the DNA. The chain has TRDV2 and TRDJ1, with TRDD3 matching over 7 bases. The J gene was not available in TCRdb and was assigned here by matching the DNA to germline segments. CDR3 size: 16 residues. V dropped 3 bases and J dropped 1; count of bases not matched to a gene: 10. Germline V gives CDR1 GEAIGNYY, CDR2 EKD. Here the CDR3 DNA reads TGTGCCTGTGACTCTCTACTGGGGATTTGCACCGATAAACTCATCTTT. Translation: CACDSLLGICTDKLIF.

This clone was seen only a few times. This DNA translates differently at residue 15 from the TCRdb protein, which is that of a much larger clone; a read error is likely, and the protein shown is the DNA's own translation. No J gene was called, and the V gene is TRDV1; the table's TRDD3 call for D was not verified on the DNA. The CDR3 has 18 amino acids. The germline CDR1 and CDR2 sequences are TSWWSYY and QGS. CDR3 sequence reads: CALGEAYPHWGIRRELIF. In DNA form, the CDR3 reads TGTGCTCTTGGGGAAGCCTACCCCCACTGGGGGATACGGCGAGAGCTCATCTTT.

Regarding this clone: The protein held in TCRdb is that of a much larger clone and does not match this DNA's translation at residue 4, likely because of a read error; the protein shown is translated from the DNA. This sequence joins TRDV1 and TRDJ1; possible D gene TRDD3, 5 bases. TCRdb is silent on the J gene; assignment here came from matching the DNA to germline. Germline-derived CDR1 and CDR2 are TSWWSYY and QGS. This CDR3 is 18 amino acids long. This CDR3 reads CALRDLNWPHKYTDKLIF. The CDR3, as DNA: TGTGCTCTTAGGGATCTTAACTGGCCTCACAAGTACACCGATAAACTCATCTTT.

This clone was recorded at least ten times. V is TRDV1 and J is TRDJ1; no reliable D call. Germline lookup yields CDR1 TSWWSYY and CDR2 QGS. The ends were cut back, 2 bases at V and 0 bases at J, with 13 bases in the middle. CDR3 size: 16 residues. CDR3 region: CALGERRIQYTDKLIF. CDR3 bases: TGTGCTCTTGGGGAAAGGAGGATTCAGTACACCGATAAACTCATCTTT.

Notes on this clone: TCRdb's listed protein matches a much larger clone and diverges from this DNA's translation at residue 4, likely through a read error; the protein shown comes from the DNA. The chain has TRDV2 and TRDJ1, with D possibly TRDD3 on 6 matching bases. The CDR3 has 17 residues. Germline V gene sequence: CDR1 GEAIGNYY, CDR2 EKD. V was pared by 5 bases and J by 0 bases, with 21 bases between. The CDR3 region has the DNA TGTGCCTGTGCCCCCTGGGGCCCGGGGGCCTACACCGATAAACTCATCTTT. This translates into CACAPWGPGAYTDKLIF.

Note on this clone: The amino acid sequence in TCRdb belongs to a much larger clone and departs from this DNA's translation at residue 4, likely a sequencing read error; the sequence shown is translated from the DNA. This rearrangement joins TRDV2 to TRDJ1; D unresolved. CDR3 length equals 16 residues. Per germline, CDR1 GEAIGNYY and CDR2 EKD. V was clipped by 4 bases and J by 0 bases, with 17 bases between them. CDR3 in DNA: TGTGCCTGTGAAGGGGTGACCCGATCCAACACCGATAAACTCATCTTT. It translates to CACEGVTRSNTDKLIF.

Points on this clone: A far larger clone is a single base away, which makes a read error likely. The sample carries other DNA sequences with the same CDR3. The rearrangement joins TRDV1 to TRDJ1; 9 bases line up with TRDD3. The CDR3 has 16 amino acids. Looked up from germline, CDR1 is TSWWSYY and CDR2 is QGS. V trimming: 0 bases; J trimming: 0 bases; junction bases outside the gene matches: 2. The CDR3 nucleotides read TGTGCTCTTGGGGAACTGGGGGGGATACACACCGATAAACTCATCTTT. Its protein is CALGELGGIHTDKLIF.

A remark on this clone: A far larger clone is only one base removed, so a read error is likely. Distinct nucleotide sequences in the sample also encode this CDR3. No call exists for the J gene, whereas the V gene is TRDV1; the table's D call, TRDD3, has no DNA check behind it. CDR1 and CDR2 from the germline V gene are TSWWSYY and QGS. The CDR3 totals 19 residues. The CDR3: CALGELVRILGDTGDKLIF. In DNA form, the CDR3 reads TGTGCTCTTGGGGAACTGGTCCGAATACTGGGGGATACCGGGGATAAACTCATCTTC.

Note on this clone: TCRdb's protein for this DNA is that of a much larger clone and differs from the translation at residue 8, likely a read error; the protein shown is the DNA translation. The gene calls are TRDV1 and TRDJ1; 8 bases are shared with TRDD3. After removal of 2 bases from V and 0 bases from J, the junction contained 14 bases not matched to a gene. CDR1 is TSWWSYY, CDR2 QGS, per germline. The CDR3 runs 19 residues. CDR3 amino acids: CALGETLRLGGLYTDKLIF. CDR3 bases: TGTGCTCTTGGGGAAACTCTCCGACTGGGGGGCCTGTACACCGATAAACTCATCTTT.

This clone was picked up a small number of times. A far larger clone is one nucleotide away, so this likely arose from a read error. The sample carries other DNA sequences with the same CDR3. This chain joins TRDV2 and TRDJ1; 10 bases line up with TRDD3. TCRdb lists no J gene, so it was determined here by aligning the DNA to germline. This CDR3 comprises 18 residues. The germline V gene has CDR1 GEAIGNYY and CDR2 EKD. This CDR3 is CACDTRTGGLRVTDKLIF. CDR3 nucleotides: TGTGCCTGTGACACCCGTACTGGGGGATTGAGGGTGACCGACAAACTCATCTTT.

For this clone: The protein that TCRdb holds for this DNA derives from a much larger clone and differs from the translated DNA at residue 13, which likely indicates a read error; the protein shown here is translated from the DNA. No call exists for the J gene, whereas the V gene is TRDV1; the table names TRDD3, a call not compared with the DNA. This CDR3 comprises 15 residues. The V gene's germline CDR1 is TSWWSYY and CDR2 QGS. The CDR3 nucleotides read TGTGCTCTTGGTTACCCAGGATACCTGGTCGATAAACCCATCTTT. Protein product: CALGYPGYLVDKPIF.

A few counts support this clone. This probably arose from a read error, given a far larger clone one base away. Other nucleotide sequences in the sample specify the same CDR3. The chain recombines TRDV2 with TRDJ1; D is unresolved. TCRdb records no J gene; here it was assigned by comparing the DNA to germline. The V gene's germline CDR1 is GEAIGNYY and CDR2 EKD. The CDR3 length is 16 residues. The chain's CDR3 is CACDTVERRYTDKLIF. In DNA, the CDR3 is TGTGCCTGTGACACCGTTGAACGGAGGTACACAGATAAACTCATCTTT.

In this sample, this clone turned up a few times. TCRdb's listed protein matches a much larger clone and diverges from this DNA's translation at residue 15, likely through a read error; the protein shown comes from the DNA. The chain has TRDV2 and TRDJ1; TRDD3 matches at 8 bases. The J gene was not available in TCRdb and was assigned here by matching the DNA to germline segments. J was trimmed by 3 bases and V by 0 bases; bases with no gene match: 20. The CDR3 length is 20 residues. Per germline, CDR1 GEAIGNYY and CDR2 EKD. The CDR3 nucleotides read TGTGCCTGTGACACCGTTTATCCGGGGGATATTGTACAGGGCGCCGATAAACTCATCTTT. Its translation: CACDTVYPGDIVQGADKLIF.

The sample holds many counts of this clone. It is likely a read error: a sequence one base away is far more abundant. Other DNA sequences from this sample encode an identical CDR3 as well. V and J are TRDV2 and TRDJ1, with D possibly being TRDD3 (10 bases). Trimming cost V 6 bases and J 4 bases, with 32 bases left between them. CDR3 length: 19 amino acids. The V gene's germline CDR1 is GEAIGNYY and CDR2 EKD. Here the CDR3 reads CACSFLRTGGSASSDKLIF. For the CDR3, the DNA is TGTGCCTGTTCCTTCCTACGTACTGGGGGATCGGCCTCCAGCGATAAACTCATCTTT.

This clone turned up a few times. TCRdb's entry gives the protein of a much larger clone, which mismatches this DNA's translation at residue 5, likely from a read error; the protein reported here is translated from the DNA. The chain has TRDV2 and TRDJ1, with D hard to call. No J gene is reported in TCRdb; it was inferred here by comparing the DNA with germline. V was shortened by 3 bases and J by 2 bases, with 24 bases between the two germline ends. The CDR3 is 18 residues long. Germline loops: CDR1 GEAIGNYY, CDR2 EKD. The CDR3 DNA sequence: TGTGCCTGTGACGCTCTCGTTCCCTCGGTTGCACTGACCGATAAACTCATCTTT. This gives the protein CACDALVPSVALTDKLIF.

This clone was seen more than once but under ten times. The TCRdb record carries a much larger clone's protein, which differs from this DNA's translation at residue 12; a read error is the likely cause, and the protein listed here is the DNA translation. The rearrangement joins TRDV2 to TRDJ3; tentatively, D is TRDD3 (6 bases). No J gene is reported in TCRdb; it was inferred here by comparing the DNA with germline. The CDR3 contains 18 residues. Germline loops: CDR1 GEAIGNYY, CDR2 EKD. DNA for the CDR3: TGTGCCTGTGACACCGCGGTCCGAAGCTCCTGGGGCACCCGACAGATGTTTTTC. Translated: CACDTAVRSSWGTRQMFF.

With respect to this clone: The amino acid sequence in TCRdb belongs to a much larger clone and departs from this DNA's translation at residue 3, likely a sequencing read error; the sequence shown is translated from the DNA. V gene TRDV2 combines with J gene TRDJ1; D ambiguous. The J gene, left out of TCRdb, was set here by checking the DNA against germline. V dropped 9 bases and J dropped 0 bases, with 31 bases sitting between them. The CDR3 runs 19 residues. Germline assignment: CDR1 GEAIGNYY and CDR2 EKD. The CDR3 is CASVGTWKGISLHTDKLIF. The CDR3 nucleotides are TGTGCCAGTGTGGGCACTTGGAAAGGAATCTCACTCCACACCGATAAACTCATCTTT.

Remarks on this clone: TCRdb lists the protein of a much larger clone for this DNA, which differs at residue 9, so this is likely a read error; the protein given here is translated from the DNA itself. The chain carries TRDV1 and TRDJ1; 11 bases are a match to TRDD3. No J segment appears in TCRdb, so it was assigned here by matching the sequence to germline. Germline trimming cut 0 bases from V and 0 bases from J; bases unmatched to any gene: 21. The germline V gene encodes CDR1 TSWWSYY and CDR2 QGS. This CDR3 comprises 23 residues. As DNA, the CDR3 is TGTGCTCTTGGGGAACTTTGGCCCGGCTGGGGGATACAGGTCCGCACTTACACCGATAAACTCATCTTT. This sequence encodes CALGELWPGWGIQVRTYTDKLIF.

Comments on this clone: A read error likely explains why the TCRdb protein, taken from a much larger clone, differs from this DNA's translation at residue 6; the protein shown is translated from the DNA. This chain joins TRDV1 and TRDJ1; TRDD2 might be the D (5 bases). Trimming pared 5 bases from V and 0 bases from J, leaving 34 bases between. Looked up from germline, CDR1 is TSWWSYY and CDR2 is QGS. The length of the CDR3 is 22 residues. The CDR3 nucleotides are TGTGCTCTTGGGAAATTCCCTTCGGTGGGACCGAATAAGACTAAGTACACCGATAAACTCATCTTT. This encodes CALGKFPSVGPNKTKYTDKLIF.

This clone was seen many times. TCRdb shows a much larger clone's protein in place of this DNA's translation, and the two differ at residue 16, likely through a read error; the protein shown is translated from the DNA. The chain combines TRDV1 with TRDJ1; 11 positions agree with TRDD3. With V trimmed by 0 bases and J by 7 bases, 19 bases remained unmatched. The CDR3 covers 20 residues. Per the germline V gene, CDR1 is TSWWSYY and CDR2 is QGS. The CDR3 loop is CALGELYWRKEYWGICKLIF. In DNA form, the CDR3 reads TGTGCTCTTGGGGAACTATATTGGCGAAAGGAGTACTGGGGGATATGTAAACTCATCTTT.

With respect to this clone: A far more abundant clone sits one base away, making this likely a read error. Other nucleotide sequences in the sample specify the same CDR3. This chain joins TRDV3 and TRDJ1; TRDD3 aligns across 13 bases. The J gene comes from matching the DNA to germline here; TCRdb lacks it. Germline values: CDR1 TVYSNPD, CDR2 GDNSRS (reference sequence). J lost 0 bases, V lost 3 bases, and 28 bases had no gene match. This CDR3 contains 23 residues. DNA for the CDR3: TGTGCCTTCCCCACCGGGTTCCCAAGGCCCCACTGGGGGATACGCTCGTACACCGATAAACTCATCTTT. This encodes CAFPTGFPRPHWGIRSYTDKLIF.

There are many counts of this clone. The mismatch at residue 5 between this DNA's translation and the TCRdb protein of a much larger clone likely reflects a read error; the protein shown is translated from the DNA. DNA of the CDR3: TGTGCTCTTGGGGGACTAGCCCCTGGGGGATTGTACACCGATAAACTCATCTTT. It specifies CALGGLAPGGLYTDKLIF. V is TRDV1 and J is TRDJ1; 9 nucleotides align to TRDD3. The J gene comes from matching the DNA to germline here; TCRdb lacks it. Trimming at V came to 4 bases and at J to 0 bases, leaving 12 bases not matched to a gene. CDR1 and CDR2 from the germline V gene are TSWWSYY and QGS. There are 18 residues in the CDR3.

This clone was recorded many times. This is likely an artifact of a read error, given a far larger clone one base away. This same CDR3 is encoded by further DNA sequences in the sample. The chain recombines TRDV2 with TRDJ1; no reliable D call. Trimming stripped 3 bases from V and 9 bases from J, with 16 bases between. There are 13 residues in the CDR3. Germline-derived CDR1 and CDR2 are GEAIGNYY and EKD. CDR3 in DNA: TGTGCCTGTGACGTCCGACGGGTCCCAGAACTCATCTTT. Translation gives CACDVRRVPELIF.

Points on this clone: The amino acid sequence in TCRdb belongs to a much larger clone and departs from this DNA's translation at residue 17, likely a sequencing read error; the sequence shown is translated from the DNA. This chain links TRDV2 with TRDJ1, with 9 bases that match TRDD3. The J gene, not given by TCRdb, was assigned here from a germline match of the nucleotide sequence. The CDR3 runs 22 residues. The germline CDR1 and CDR2 sequences are GEAIGNYY and EKD. The V gene end was trimmed by 3 bases and the J gene end by 3 bases; junction bases not matched to a gene: 28. DNA of the CDR3: TGTGCCTGTGACGAAATTACAACACTGACTGGGGGACCCTTATCGTACCCCGATAAACTCATCTTT. This gives the protein CACDEITTLTGGPLSYPDKLIF.

This clone was seen more than once but under ten times. The protein in TCRdb stems from a much larger clone and differs at residue 5 from this DNA's translation, likely a read error; here the protein is translated from the DNA. J is TRDJ1 and V is TRDV1; 13 nucleotides match TRDD3. TCRdb records no J gene; here it was assigned by comparing the DNA to germline. CDR3 length: 21 residues. V lost 5 bases and J lost 3; bases outside the gene matches: 21. Germline V lookup: CDR1 TSWWSYY, CDR2 QGS. The CDR3 sequence is CALGTPSYVSLLGDTADKLIF. For the CDR3, the DNA is TGTGCTCTTGGGACCCCTTCCTACGTATCCCTACTGGGGGATACGGCCGATAAACTCATCTTT.

This clone came up a few times. A read error likely explains why the TCRdb protein, taken from a much larger clone, differs from this DNA's translation at residue 8; the protein shown is translated from the DNA. This chain uses TRDV2 with TRDJ3, with TRDD3 matching over 10 bases. TCRdb is silent on the J gene; assignment here came from matching the DNA to germline. The V gene end was trimmed by 0 bases and the J gene end by 0 bases; junction bases not matched to a gene: 13. This CDR3 has 22 residues. Germline values: CDR1 GEAIGNYY, CDR2 EKD. CDR3: CACDTVTPGDTPSSWDTRQMFF. The CDR3 nucleotides read TGTGCCTGTGACACCGTGACACCGGGGGATACGCCGAGCTCCTGGGACACCCGACAGATGTTTTTC.